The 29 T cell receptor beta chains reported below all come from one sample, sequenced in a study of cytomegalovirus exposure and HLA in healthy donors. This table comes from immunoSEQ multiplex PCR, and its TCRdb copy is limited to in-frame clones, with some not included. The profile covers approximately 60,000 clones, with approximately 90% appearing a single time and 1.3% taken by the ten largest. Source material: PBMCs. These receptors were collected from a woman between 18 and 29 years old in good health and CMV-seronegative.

In DNA, the CDR3 is TGCGCCAGCAGCCAAGATGTTACGGGAAGAGATACGCAGTATTTT. Translating it yields CASSQDVTGRDTQYF. This chain uses TRBV4-1 with TRBJ2-3; maybe TRBD2 (5 bases). CDR1 MGHRA and CDR2 YSYEKL come from the germline V gene. The V end lost 0 bases, the J end lost 5 bases, and 12 bases lay between the germline ends. The CDR3 is made up of 15 amino acids.

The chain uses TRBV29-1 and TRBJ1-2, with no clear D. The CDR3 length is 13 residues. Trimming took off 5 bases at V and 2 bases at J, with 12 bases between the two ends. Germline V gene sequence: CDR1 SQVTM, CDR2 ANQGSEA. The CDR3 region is CSVNTGRNYGYTF. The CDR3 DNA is TGCAGCGTTAACACCGGGAGAAACTATGGCTACACCTTC.

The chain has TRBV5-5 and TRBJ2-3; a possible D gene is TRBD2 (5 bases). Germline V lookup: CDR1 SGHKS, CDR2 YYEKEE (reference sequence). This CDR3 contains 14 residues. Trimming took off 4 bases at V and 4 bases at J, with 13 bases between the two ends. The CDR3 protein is CASSLGVGADTQYF. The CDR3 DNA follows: TGTGCCAGCAGCCTCGGGGTCGGCGCAGATACGCAGTATTTT.

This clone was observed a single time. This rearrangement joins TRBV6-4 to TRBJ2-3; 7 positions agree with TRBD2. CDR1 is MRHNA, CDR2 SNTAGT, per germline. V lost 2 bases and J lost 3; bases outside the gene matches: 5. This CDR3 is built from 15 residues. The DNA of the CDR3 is TGTGCCAGCAGTGACGGTGGGGGGGGTACAGATACGCAGTATTTT. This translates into CASSDGGGGTDTQYF.

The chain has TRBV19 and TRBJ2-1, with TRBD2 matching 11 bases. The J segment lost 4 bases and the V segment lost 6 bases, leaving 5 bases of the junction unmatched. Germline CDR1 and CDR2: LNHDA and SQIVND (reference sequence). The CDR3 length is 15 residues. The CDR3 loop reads CASRPGLAVYNEQFF. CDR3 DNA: TGTGCCAGTAGACCGGGACTAGCGGTTTACAATGAGCAGTTCTTC.

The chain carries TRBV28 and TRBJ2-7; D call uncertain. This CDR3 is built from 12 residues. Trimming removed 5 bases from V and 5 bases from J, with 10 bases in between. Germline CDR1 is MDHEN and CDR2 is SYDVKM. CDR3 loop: CASSEQNDEQYF. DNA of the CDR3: TGTGCCAGCAGTGAACAGAACGACGAGCAGTACTTC. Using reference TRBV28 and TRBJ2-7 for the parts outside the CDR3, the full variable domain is DVKVTQSSRYLVKRTGEKVFLECVQDMDHENMFWYRQDPGLGLRLIYFSYDVKMKEKGDIPEGYSVSREKKERFSLILESASTNQTSMYLCASSEQNDEQYFGPGTRLTVT.

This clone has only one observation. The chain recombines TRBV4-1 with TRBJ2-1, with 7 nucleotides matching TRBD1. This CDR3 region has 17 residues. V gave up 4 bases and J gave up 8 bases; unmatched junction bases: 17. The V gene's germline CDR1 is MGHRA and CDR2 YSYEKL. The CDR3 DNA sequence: TGCGCCAGCAGCCTATATCCAAGGGGAGACAGGGTGCATGAGCAGTTCTTC. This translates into CASSLYPRGDRVHEQFF.

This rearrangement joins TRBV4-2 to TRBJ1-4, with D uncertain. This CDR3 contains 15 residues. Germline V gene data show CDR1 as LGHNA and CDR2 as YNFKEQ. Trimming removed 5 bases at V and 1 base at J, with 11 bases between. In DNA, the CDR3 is TGTGCCAGCAGCAAGAGAATCATAACTAATGAAAAACTGTTTTTT. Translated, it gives CASSKRIITNEKLFF.

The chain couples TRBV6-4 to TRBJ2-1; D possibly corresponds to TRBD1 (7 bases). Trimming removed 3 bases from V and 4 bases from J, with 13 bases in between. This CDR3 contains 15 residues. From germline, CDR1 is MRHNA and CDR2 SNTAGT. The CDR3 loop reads CASSERQGGYNEQFF. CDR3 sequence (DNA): TGTGCCAGCAGTGAAAGACAGGGAGGTTACAATGAGCAGTTCTTC.

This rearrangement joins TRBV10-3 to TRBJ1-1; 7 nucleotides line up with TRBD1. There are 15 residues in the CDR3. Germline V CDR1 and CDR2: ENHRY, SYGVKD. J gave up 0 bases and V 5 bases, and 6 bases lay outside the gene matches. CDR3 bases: TGTGCCATCAGTTACCCGGGACAGATGAACACTGAAGCTTTCTTT. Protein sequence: CAISYPGQMNTEAFF.

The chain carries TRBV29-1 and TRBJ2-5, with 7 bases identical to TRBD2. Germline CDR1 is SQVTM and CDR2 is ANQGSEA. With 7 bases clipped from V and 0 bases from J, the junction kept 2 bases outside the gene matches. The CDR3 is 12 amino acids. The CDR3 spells CSGEGDQETQYF. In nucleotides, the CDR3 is TGCAGCGGGGAGGGAGACCAAGAGACCCAGTACTTC.

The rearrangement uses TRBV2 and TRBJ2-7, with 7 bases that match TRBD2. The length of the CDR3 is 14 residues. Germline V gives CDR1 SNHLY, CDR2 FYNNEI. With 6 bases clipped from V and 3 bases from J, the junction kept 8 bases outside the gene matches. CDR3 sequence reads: CASRGLAVFYEQYF. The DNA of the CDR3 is TGTGCCAGCAGGGGTCTAGCGGTTTTCTACGAGCAGTACTTC.

The CDR3 bases are TGTGCCACCAGCAAACCGGGACAGGGGCTGAACACTGAAGCTTTCTTT. This codes for CATSKPGQGLNTEAFF. The chain couples TRBV15 to TRBJ1-1; 10 nucleotides agree with TRBD1. CDR3 length: 16 amino acids. The J segment lost 0 bases and the V segment lost 4 bases, leaving 5 bases of the junction unmatched. The V gene's germline CDR1 is LNHNV and CDR2 YYDKDF (reference sequence).

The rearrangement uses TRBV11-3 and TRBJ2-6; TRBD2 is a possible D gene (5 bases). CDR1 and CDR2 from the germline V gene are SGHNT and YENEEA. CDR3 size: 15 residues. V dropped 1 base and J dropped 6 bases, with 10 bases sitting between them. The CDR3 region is CASSLGGPMANVLTF. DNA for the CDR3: TGTGCCAGCAGCTTAGGAGGGCCCATGGCCAACGTCCTGACTTTC.

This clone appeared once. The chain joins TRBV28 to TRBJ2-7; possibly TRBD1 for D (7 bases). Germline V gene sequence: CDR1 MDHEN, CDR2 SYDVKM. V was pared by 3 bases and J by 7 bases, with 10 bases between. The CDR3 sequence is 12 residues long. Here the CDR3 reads CASSFSGGEQYF. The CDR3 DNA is TGTGCCAGCAGTTTTTCAGGGGGGGAGCAGTACTTC.

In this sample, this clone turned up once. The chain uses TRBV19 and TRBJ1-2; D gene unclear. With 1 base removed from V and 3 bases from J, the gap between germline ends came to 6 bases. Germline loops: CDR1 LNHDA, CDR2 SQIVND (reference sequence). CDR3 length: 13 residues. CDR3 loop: CASSIGQDYGYTF. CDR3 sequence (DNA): TGTGCCAGTAGTATAGGGCAGGACTATGGCTACACCTTC.

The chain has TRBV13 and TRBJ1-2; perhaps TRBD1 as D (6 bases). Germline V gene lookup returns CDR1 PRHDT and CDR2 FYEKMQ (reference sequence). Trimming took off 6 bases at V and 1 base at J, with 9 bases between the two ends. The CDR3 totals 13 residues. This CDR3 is CASSLQGNYGYTF. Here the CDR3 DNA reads TGTGCCAGCAGTCTACAGGGTAACTATGGCTACACCTTC.

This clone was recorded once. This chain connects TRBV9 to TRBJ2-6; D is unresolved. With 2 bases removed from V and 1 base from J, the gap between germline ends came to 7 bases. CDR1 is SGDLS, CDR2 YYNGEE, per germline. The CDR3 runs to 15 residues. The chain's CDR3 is CASSVIGSGANVLTF. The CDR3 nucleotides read TGTGCCAGCAGCGTGATCGGGTCTGGGGCCAACGTCCTGACTTTC.

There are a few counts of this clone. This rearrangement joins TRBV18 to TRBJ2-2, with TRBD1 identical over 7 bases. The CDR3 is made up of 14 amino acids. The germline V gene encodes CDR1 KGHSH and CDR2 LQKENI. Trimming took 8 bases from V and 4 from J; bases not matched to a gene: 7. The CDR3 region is CASLRDRATGELFF. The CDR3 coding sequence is TGTGCCAGCCTCCGCGACAGGGCCACCGGGGAGCTGTTTTTT.

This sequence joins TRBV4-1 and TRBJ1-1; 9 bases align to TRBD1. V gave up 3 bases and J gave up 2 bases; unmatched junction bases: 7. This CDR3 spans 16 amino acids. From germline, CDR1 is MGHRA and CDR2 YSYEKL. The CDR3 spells CASSQVTGGYNTEAFF. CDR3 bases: TGCGCCAGCAGCCAGGTGACAGGGGGGTATAACACTGAAGCTTTCTTT.

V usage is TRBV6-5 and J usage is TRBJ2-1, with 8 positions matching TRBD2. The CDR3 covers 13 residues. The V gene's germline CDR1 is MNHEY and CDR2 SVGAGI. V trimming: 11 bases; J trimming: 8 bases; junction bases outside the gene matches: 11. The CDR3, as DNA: TGTGCCTCCGGCGGGGGGCCTTCGGATGAGCAGTTCTTC. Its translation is CASGGGPSDEQFF.

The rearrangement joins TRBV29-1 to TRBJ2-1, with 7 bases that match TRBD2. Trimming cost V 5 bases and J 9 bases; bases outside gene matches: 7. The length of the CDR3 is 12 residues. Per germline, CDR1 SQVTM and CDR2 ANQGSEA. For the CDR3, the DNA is TGCAGCGTTTATGGGACGGGGGGTGAGCAGTTCTTC. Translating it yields CSVYGTGGEQFF.

CDR3 nucleotide sequence: TGTGCCAGCAGCCCCAATAGCGGGAGCACAGATACGCAGTATTTT. Translation gives CASSPNSGSTDTQYF. This sequence joins TRBV7-3 and TRBJ2-3; 7 positions match TRBD2. V gave up 5 bases and J gave up 0 bases; unmatched junction bases: 5. The germline V gene has CDR1 SGHTA and CDR2 FQGTGA. The CDR3 covers 15 residues.

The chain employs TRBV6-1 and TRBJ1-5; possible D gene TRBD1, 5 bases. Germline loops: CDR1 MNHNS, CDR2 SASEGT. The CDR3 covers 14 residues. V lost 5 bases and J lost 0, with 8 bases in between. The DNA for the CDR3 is TGTGCCAGCAGTCCGACAGTTAGCAATCAGCCCCAGCATTTT. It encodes CASSPTVSNQPQHF.

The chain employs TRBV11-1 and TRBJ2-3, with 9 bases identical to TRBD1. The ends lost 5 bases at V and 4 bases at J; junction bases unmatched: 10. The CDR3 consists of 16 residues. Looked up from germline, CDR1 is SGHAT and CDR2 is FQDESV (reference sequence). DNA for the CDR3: TGTGCCAGCAGCCCGGGGCCGGGACAGGGTGCAGATACGCAGTATTTT. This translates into CASSPGPGQGADTQYF.

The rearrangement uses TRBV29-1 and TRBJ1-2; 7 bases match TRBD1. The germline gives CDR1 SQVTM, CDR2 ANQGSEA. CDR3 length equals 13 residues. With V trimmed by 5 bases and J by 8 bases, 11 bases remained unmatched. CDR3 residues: CSVFWRGLRGYTF. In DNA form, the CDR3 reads TGCAGCGTTTTTTGGAGGGGGCTGAGGGGCTACACCTTC.

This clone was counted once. The CDR3 DNA reads as TGTGCCACTTCCCATCCGACAGGCCGAGACACTGAAGCTTTCTTT. This encodes CATSHPTGRDTEAFF. The V and J genes are TRBV19 and TRBJ1-1, with D tentatively TRBD1 (6 bases). The ends were cut back, 10 bases at V and 3 bases at J, with 21 bases in the middle. CDR1 LNHDA and CDR2 SQIVND come from the germline V gene (reference sequence). The CDR3 is 15 amino acids. The full variable domain, its missing parts supplied by reference TRBV19 and TRBJ1-1, is DGGITQSPKYLFRKEGQNVTLSCEQNLNHDAMYWYRQDPGQGLRLIYYSQIVNDFQKGDIAEGYSVSREKKESFPLTVTSAQKNPTAFYLCATSHPTGRDTEAFFGQGTRLTVV.

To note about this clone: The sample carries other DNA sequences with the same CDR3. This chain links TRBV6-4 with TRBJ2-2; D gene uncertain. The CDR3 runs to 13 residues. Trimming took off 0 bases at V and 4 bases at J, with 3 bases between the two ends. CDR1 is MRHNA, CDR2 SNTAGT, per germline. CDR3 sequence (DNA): TGTGCCAGCAGTGACTCCTCCACCGGGGAGCTGTTTTTT. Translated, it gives CASSDSSTGELFF.

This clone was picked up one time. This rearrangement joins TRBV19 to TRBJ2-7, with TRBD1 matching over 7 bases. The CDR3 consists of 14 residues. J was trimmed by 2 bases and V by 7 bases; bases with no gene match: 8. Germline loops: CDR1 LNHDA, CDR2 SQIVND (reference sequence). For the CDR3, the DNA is TGTGCCAGTACCGAAAGGGACAGACCCTACGAGCAGTACTTC. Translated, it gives CASTERDRPYEQYF.